Listed below are T cell receptor beta chains from one sample, sequenced in a study of blood T cell repertoires in COVID-19. Assay used: immunoSEQ multiplex PCR; TCRdb lists only in-frame clones, some missing. The sample holds a few hundred thousand clones; 80% to 90% are singletons and the top ten take over 4.5%. Sample: PBMCs or T cells enriched from blood (not recorded which). Receptors originate from a man aged 25 to 40 who had recovered from COVID-19. CDR3s include the opening cysteine and the closing phenylalanine or tryptophan. The D gene is left open where the match is weak. Not every row has a clone size; where given, it reads once, few, many or a size class.

clone size: once; J gene: TRBJ1-2; V gene: TRBV5-4; D gene: TRBD1; CDR3 protein: CASSLPGQGDYGYTF; CDR3 DNA: TGTGCCAGCAGCTTACCGGGACAGGGAGACTATGGCTACACCTTC
clone size: -; J gene: TRBJ1-3; V gene: TRBV28; D gene: -; CDR3 protein: CASSLSVSGNTIYF; CDR3 DNA: TGTGCCAGCAGTTTATCAGTCAGTGGAAACACCATATATTTT
clone size: -; J gene: TRBJ1-2; V gene: TRBV28; D gene: TRBD1; CDR3 protein: CATRTGLSYTF; CDR3 DNA: TGTGCCACCCGGACAGGGCTTAGCTACACCTTC
clone size: once; J gene: TRBJ2-7; V gene: TRBV6-2/TRBV6-3; D gene: TRBD2; CDR3 protein: CASSDPSGGRSSYEQYF; CDR3 DNA: TGTGCCAGCAGTGACCCCAGCGGGGGGAGAAGCTCCTACGAGCAGTACTTC
clone size: -; J gene: TRBJ1-5; V gene: TRBV28; D gene: TRBD1; CDR3 protein: CASRGTGKTQHF; CDR3 DNA: TGTGCCAGCAGGGGGACAGGGAAAACCCAGCATTTT
clone size: -; J gene: TRBJ2-7; V gene: TRBV6-5; D gene: TRBD2; CDR3 protein: CASRTGTSAYEQYF; CDR3 DNA: TGTGCCAGCAGGACCGGGACTAGCGCCTACGAGCAGTACTTC
clone size: -; J gene: TRBJ2-1; V gene: TRBV3-1/TRBV3-2; D gene: -; CDR3 protein: CASSQDRGLGQFF; CDR3 DNA: TGTGCCAGCAGCCAAGATAGGGGACTGGGGCAGTTCTTC
clone size: -; J gene: TRBJ1-2; V gene: TRBV7-2; D gene: TRBD1; CDR3 protein: CASSFRDRVDGYTF; CDR3 DNA: TGTGCCAGCAGCTTCCGGGACAGGGTAGATGGCTACACCTTC
clone size: -; J gene: TRBJ1-5; V gene: TRBV28; D gene: -; CDR3 protein: CASSLEGMGSQPQHF; CDR3 DNA: TGTGCCAGCAGTTTAGAAGGGATGGGGAGTCAGCCCCAGCATTTT
clone size: -; J gene: TRBJ2-7; V gene: TRBV6-4; D gene: TRBD2; CDR3 protein: CASSGGSGDPPYEQYF; CDR3 DNA: TGTGCCAGCAGTGGGGGTAGCGGGGACCCGCCCTACGAGCAGTACTTC
clone size: many; J gene: TRBJ2-1; V gene: TRBV19; D gene: -; CDR3 protein: CASSFTGWNEQFF; CDR3 DNA: TGTGCCAGTAGTTTTACAGGGTGGAATGAGCAGTTCTTC
clone size: -; J gene: TRBJ2-7; V gene: TRBV2; D gene: -; CDR3 protein: CASSPQGSYEQYF; CDR3 DNA: TGTGCCAGCAGTCCACAGGGTTCCTACGAGCAGTACTTC
clone size: -; J gene: TRBJ1-5; V gene: TRBV2; D gene: TRBD1; CDR3 protein: CASSEDRGDQPQHF; CDR3 DNA: TGTGCCAGCAGTGAAGACAGGGGAGATCAGCCCCAGCATTTT
clone size: -; J gene: TRBJ2-3; V gene: TRBV18; D gene: -; CDR3 protein: CASSPGASLDTQYF; CDR3 DNA: TGTGCCAGCTCACCAGGAGCATCTCTGGATACGCAGTATTTT
clone size: -; J gene: TRBJ2-1; V gene: TRBV10-1; D gene: -; CDR3 protein: CASSESLQGVNEQFF; CDR3 DNA: TGCGCCAGCAGTGAGTCACTCCAAGGGGTCAATGAGCAGTTCTTC
clone size: -; J gene: TRBJ2-7; V gene: TRBV4-2; D gene: -; CDR3 protein: CASSQAGPGDSYEQYF; CDR3 DNA: TGTGCCAGCAGCCAAGCAGGGCCAGGGGACTCCTACGAGCAGTACTTC
clone size: -; J gene: TRBJ2-7; V gene: TRBV11-3; D gene: TRBD1; CDR3 protein: CASSYGTGGGEQYF; CDR3 DNA: TGTGCCAGCAGCTACGGGACAGGGGGGGGCGAGCAGTACTTC
clone size: once; J gene: TRBJ1-3; V gene: TRBV7-2; D gene: TRBD1; CDR3 protein: CASSLSTGEGNTIYF; CDR3 DNA: TGTGCCAGCAGCTTATCGACAGGGGAGGGAAACACCATATATTTT
clone size: -; J gene: TRBJ1-6; V gene: TRBV6-5; D gene: TRBD1; CDR3 protein: CASSKTGTAPLHF; CDR3 DNA: TGTGCCAGCAGTAAGACAGGGACAGCACCCCTCCACTTT
clone size: -; J gene: TRBJ2-1; V gene: TRBV11-2; D gene: -; CDR3 protein: CASSLTGSSYNEQFF; CDR3 DNA: TGTGCCAGCAGCTTAACAGGGAGCTCCTACAATGAGCAGTTCTTC
clone size: -; J gene: TRBJ2-2; V gene: TRBV30; D gene: -; CDR3 protein: CAWSASVLTGGELFF; CDR3 DNA: TGTGCCTGGAGTGCTAGCGTGCTTACTGGCGGGGAGCTGTTTTTT
clone size: -; J gene: TRBJ2-3; V gene: TRBV23-1; D gene: TRBD1; CDR3 protein: CAPNRGTDTQYF; CDR3 DNA: TGCGCCCCTAACAGGGGTACAGATACGCAGTATTTT
clone size: -; J gene: TRBJ2-2; V gene: TRBV24-1; D gene: TRBD1; CDR3 protein: CATSDPGRGLYAGELFF; CDR3 DNA: TGTGCCACCAGTGACCCCGGCAGGGGGCTTTATGCCGGGGAGCTGTTTTTT
clone size: -; J gene: TRBJ2-5; V gene: TRBV19; D gene: -; CDR3 protein: CASSIDRRAAVETQYF; CDR3 DNA: TGTGCCAGTAGTATAGATAGGAGGGCGGCGGTGGAGACCCAGTACTTC
clone size: -; J gene: TRBJ1-2; V gene: TRBV21-1; D gene: -; CDR3 protein: CASRGQSPNGYTF; CDR3 DNA: TGTGCCAGCAGAGGACAGAGCCCGAATGGCTACACCTTC
clone size: -; J gene: TRBJ1-6; V gene: TRBV30; D gene: TRBD1; CDR3 protein: CAWSRATGVIGSPLHF; CDR3 DNA: TGTGCCTGGAGTCGAGCTACAGGGGTGATTGGTTCACCCCTCCACTTT
clone size: -; J gene: TRBJ1-6; V gene: TRBV2; D gene: TRBD1; CDR3 protein: CASSEAGQDSPLHF; CDR3 DNA: TGTGCCAGCAGTGAAGCAGGACAGGACTCACCCCTCCACTTT
clone size: -; J gene: TRBJ1-1; V gene: TRBV5-5; D gene: TRBD1; CDR3 protein: CASSLRDRENTEAFF; CDR3 DNA: TGTGCCAGCAGCTTGCGGGACAGGGAGAACACTGAAGCTTTCTTT
clone size: -; J gene: TRBJ2-5; V gene: TRBV2; D gene: TRBD1; CDR3 protein: CASSRDRDPGETQYF; CDR3 DNA: TGTGCCAGCAGCCGGGACAGGGACCCGGGGGAGACCCAGTACTTC
clone size: -; J gene: TRBJ2-3; V gene: TRBV5-1; D gene: TRBD1; CDR3 protein: CASSSRPGQEFTDTQYF; CDR3 DNA: TGCGCCAGCAGCTCGAGACCGGGACAGGAATTCACAGATACGCAGTATTTT
clone size: -; J gene: TRBJ2-2; V gene: TRBV2; D gene: TRBD1; CDR3 protein: CASSPDRGVNTGELFF; CDR3 DNA: TGTGCCAGCAGTCCCGACAGGGGAGTGAACACCGGGGAGCTGTTTTTT
clone size: -; J gene: TRBJ2-5; V gene: TRBV5-6; D gene: -; CDR3 protein: CASSLESGEETQYF; CDR3 DNA: TGTGCCAGCAGCTTGGAGTCAGGGGAAGAGACCCAGTACTTC
clone size: -; J gene: TRBJ1-5; V gene: TRBV4-1; D gene: -; CDR3 protein: CASSQEEVFQPQHF; CDR3 DNA: TGCGCCAGCAGCCAAGAAGAGGTTTTTCAGCCCCAGCATTTT
clone size: once; J gene: TRBJ2-1; V gene: TRBV6-5; D gene: TRBD1; CDR3 protein: CASSLMTGYNEQFF; CDR3 DNA: TGTGCCAGCAGCCTGATGACAGGGTATAATGAGCAGTTCTTC
clone size: -; J gene: TRBJ2-2; V gene: TRBV10-3; D gene: -; CDR3 protein: CAISESIDTGELFF; CDR3 DNA: TGTGCCATCAGTGAGTCAATCGACACCGGGGAGCTGTTTTTT
clone size: -; J gene: TRBJ2-3; V gene: TRBV11-3; D gene: -; CDR3 protein: CASSPRRQGADTQYF; CDR3 DNA: TGTGCCAGCAGCCCACGCCGGCAGGGCGCAGATACGCAGTATTTT
clone size: -; J gene: TRBJ2-6; V gene: TRBV24-1; D gene: TRBD1; CDR3 protein: CATSGPGTGSSGANVLTF; CDR3 DNA: TGTGCCACCAGTGGCCCCGGGACAGGGAGCTCTGGGGCCAACGTCCTGACTTTC
clone size: -; J gene: TRBJ1-3; V gene: TRBV3-1/TRBV3-2; D gene: -; CDR3 protein: CASSPRRGGEENF; CDR3 DNA: TGTGCCAGCAGCCCTAGGCGGGGTGGCGAAGAGAATTTT
clone size: -; J gene: TRBJ2-5; V gene: TRBV2; D gene: TRBD2; CDR3 protein: CASSDLAGGRGETQYF; CDR3 DNA: TGTGCCAGCAGTGATCTAGCGGGGGGGCGCGGTGAGACCCAGTACTTC
clone size: -; J gene: TRBJ2-5; V gene: TRBV5-4; D gene: TRBD2; CDR3 protein: CASSFNSGEETQYF; CDR3 DNA: TGTGCCAGCAGCTTCAATAGCGGGGAAGAGACCCAGTACTTC
clone size: -; J gene: TRBJ2-1; V gene: TRBV14; D gene: -; CDR3 protein: CASSQAGKGGEQFF; CDR3 DNA: TGTGCCAGCAGCCAAGCGGGGAAAGGTGGTGAGCAGTTCTTC
clone size: -; J gene: TRBJ2-7; V gene: TRBV7-6; D gene: -; CDR3 protein: CASSSKQGFSSYEQYF; CDR3 DNA: TGTGCCAGCAGCTCAAAACAGGGTTTTAGCTCCTACGAGCAGTACTTC
clone size: once; J gene: TRBJ2-1; V gene: TRBV6-5; D gene: -; CDR3 protein: CASNPTGVSYNEQFF; CDR3 DNA: TGTGCCAGCAACCCGACAGGCGTCTCCTACAATGAGCAGTTCTTC
clone size: -; J gene: TRBJ1-4; V gene: TRBV7-9; D gene: TRBD1; CDR3 protein: CASSAQGAANEKLFF; CDR3 DNA: TGTGCCAGCAGCGCCCAGGGGGCGGCTAATGAAAAACTGTTTTTT
clone size: -; J gene: TRBJ1-3; V gene: TRBV6-1; D gene: TRBD1; CDR3 protein: CASSEPTGWQNTIYF; CDR3 DNA: TGTGCCAGCAGTGAACCGACAGGGTGGCAAAACACCATATATTTT
clone size: -; J gene: TRBJ1-5; V gene: TRBV28; D gene: -; CDR3 protein: CASSLEAGFDQPQHF; CDR3 DNA: TGTGCCAGCAGCCTAGAGGCCGGGTTTGATCAGCCCCAGCATTTT
clone size: -; J gene: TRBJ1-1; V gene: TRBV7-9; D gene: -; CDR3 protein: CASSFQYLQGAEAFF; CDR3 DNA: TGTGCCAGCAGCTTTCAATACTTACAGGGTGCTGAAGCTTTCTTT
clone size: many; J gene: TRBJ2-3; V gene: TRBV4-2; D gene: -; CDR3 protein: CASSQDWGGGADTQYF; CDR3 DNA: TGTGCCAGCAGCCAAGATTGGGGAGGGGGTGCAGATACGCAGTATTTT
clone size: -; J gene: TRBJ2-3; V gene: TRBV5-6; D gene: -; CDR3 protein: CASSLSSFAQYF; CDR3 DNA: TGTGCCAGCAGCTTGAGTAGCTTCGCGCAGTATTTT
clone size: -; J gene: TRBJ1-5; V gene: TRBV4-2; D gene: -; CDR3 protein: CASSQQGNQPQHF; CDR3 DNA: TGTGCCAGCAGCCAACAGGGCAATCAGCCCCAGCATTTT
clone size: -; J gene: TRBJ2-2; V gene: TRBV7-9; D gene: TRBD1; CDR3 protein: CASSDGTGSGELFF; CDR3 DNA: TGTGCCAGCAGCGACGGGACAGGGAGCGGGGAGCTGTTTTTT
clone size: few; J gene: TRBJ1-2; V gene: TRBV28; D gene: -; CDR3 protein: CASSLSRGAGIGYTF; CDR3 DNA: TGTGCCAGCAGTTTAAGTAGGGGCGCGGGAATAGGCTACACCTTC
clone size: -; J gene: TRBJ1-4; V gene: TRBV6-5; D gene: -; CDR3 protein: CASSPLLASEKLFF; CDR3 DNA: TGTGCCAGCAGCCCACTTTTAGCGTCGGAAAAACTGTTTTTT
clone size: -; J gene: TRBJ2-5; V gene: TRBV11-2; D gene: -; CDR3 protein: CASSPGLIQETQYF; CDR3 DNA: TGTGCCAGCAGCCCCGGACTGATCCAAGAGACCCAGTACTTC
clone size: -; J gene: TRBJ2-7; V gene: TRBV14; D gene: -; CDR3 protein: CASSQVMGAEQYF; CDR3 DNA: TGTGCCAGCAGCCAAGTAATGGGGGCCGAGCAGTACTTC